Listed here are 21 T cell receptor beta chains from one sample, sequenced in a study of blood T cell repertoires in COVID-19. Produced via immunoSEQ multiplex PCR; TCRdb's table is partial and in-frame only. Among hundreds of thousands of clones listed, more than 75% were seen once. Sequencing was done on a sample of PBMCs or T cells enriched from blood (not recorded which). These receptors came from a man in his sixties who had recovered from COVID-19.

This chain uses TRBV3-1 (or the pseudogene TRBV3-2) with TRBJ1-2; D gene ambiguous. Germline CDR1 is LGHDT and CDR2 is YNNKEL (reference sequence). V lost 0 bases and J 3 bases, leaving 11 bases between the germline ends. CDR3 length: 15 residues. This CDR3 reads CASSQDPGGDYGYTF. CDR3 nucleotide sequence: TGTGCCAGCAGCCAAGATCCTGGCGGTGACTATGGCTACACCTTC.

The V gene is TRBV12-2, the J gene TRBJ2-1; the table names TRBD2, a call not compared with the DNA. TRBV12-2 is assigned pseudogene status. The CDR3 has 16 residues. The CDR3 sequence is CALSPAGLAGPNEQFF. CDR3 DNA sequence: TGTGCCCTTAGTCCGGCGGGACTAGCGGGCCCCAATGAGCAGTTCTTC.

The chain carries TRBV7-9 and TRBJ1-1; TRBD1 matches at 8 bases. Per the germline V gene, CDR1 is SEHNR and CDR2 is FQNEAQ (reference sequence). After removal of 6 bases from V and 4 bases from J, the junction contained 13 bases not matched to a gene. This CDR3 region has 16 residues. The CDR3 nucleotides read TGTGCCAGCAGTCCCGACAGGGGCCCCGTTGGCACTGAAGCTTTCTTT. Its protein product is CASSPDRGPVGTEAFF.

This clone was observed a handful of times. J is TRBJ2-7 and V is TRBV2; tentative D call: TRBD2 (6 bases). V lost 4 bases to trimming and J lost 0 bases, with 10 bases between them. The CDR3 loop spans 14 amino acids. Germline CDR1 SNHLY, CDR2 FYNNEI. CDR3 sequence (DNA): TGTGCCAGCAGTGGATCGACTAGCTCCTACGAGCAGTACTTC. Its protein product is CASSGSTSSYEQYF.

Concerning this clone: At one boundary the junction diverges from the germline segment, which might be a read error. The chain is built from TRBV3-1 (or the pseudogene TRBV3-2) and TRBJ2-3; D is perhaps TRBD1 (5 bases). The germline CDR1 and CDR2 sequences are LGHDT and YNNKEL (reference sequence). This CDR3 region has 12 residues. This CDR3 is CASSQAGQGPVF. Written as DNA, the CDR3 is TGTGCCAGCAGCCAAGCGGGCCAGGGCCCAGTTTTT.

This chain uses TRBV4-3 with TRBJ1-2, with D possibly matching TRBD1 (5 bases). Germline V gene lookup returns CDR1 LGHNA and CDR2 YSLEER. V lost 0 bases and J lost 1, with 15 bases in between. CDR3 length equals 17 residues. The CDR3, as DNA: TGCGCCAGCAGCCAAGAACCCTCGGGACTGAATAACTATGGCTACACCTTC. Protein: CASSQEPSGLNNYGYTF.

V and J are TRBV10-3 and TRBJ2-1; 9 positions agree with TRBD2. This CDR3 contains 16 residues. CDR1 is ENHRY and CDR2 is SYGVKD in the germline V gene. V shed 10 bases and J 7 bases; nucleotides not matched to a gene: 17. CDR3 loop: CATHPDGREGRNEQFF. The CDR3 DNA sequence: TGTGCCACCCACCCGGATGGGCGGGAGGGCCGGAATGAGCAGTTCTTC.

This chain connects TRBV7-2 to TRBJ2-7; D not resolved. V lost 2 bases and J 1 base, leaving 18 bases between the germline ends. CDR3 length: 17 residues. Germline V gene sequence: CDR1 SGHTA, CDR2 FQGNSA. DNA of the CDR3: TGTGCCAGCAGCTTATACGGGTCCACCCCATCTTCCTACGAGCAGTACTTC. It yields the protein CASSLYGSTPSSYEQYF.

This sequence joins TRBV10-3 and TRBJ2-3; perhaps TRBD2 as D (7 bases). The germline gives CDR1 ENHRY, CDR2 SYGVKD. This CDR3 spans 16 amino acids. The V gene lost 1 base and the J gene lost 4 bases, with 15 bases spanning the gap. Here the CDR3 reads CAISEFGGGGADTQYF. The DNA of the CDR3 is TGTGCCATCAGTGAGTTTGGTGGAGGGGGGGCAGATACGCAGTATTTT.

The genes are TRBV28 and TRBJ2-2; D is possibly TRBD2 (5 bases). The CDR3 consists of 16 residues. Germline V gives CDR1 MDHEN, CDR2 SYDVKM. Trimming removed 4 bases at V and 0 bases at J, with 12 bases between. The CDR3 region has the DNA TGTGCCAGCAGTTCGGGGAGCGCATCGAACACCGGGGAGCTGTTTTTT. Amino acids: CASSSGSASNTGELFF.

Note on this clone: This sample also contains other DNA sequences that code for the same CDR3. The V gene is TRBV7-8, the J gene TRBJ1-1; D unresolved. CDR3 size: 14 residues. Germline V gene data show CDR1 as SGHVS and CDR2 as FQNEAQ. Trimming left V 1 base short and J 1 base short, with 7 bases between. The CDR3 sequence: CASSLGTTNTEAFF. The DNA for the CDR3 is TGTGCCAGCAGCTTAGGGACTACGAACACTGAAGCTTTCTTT.

This chain joins TRBV5-1 and TRBJ1-6; D call uncertain. Germline CDR1 reads SGHRS; CDR2 reads YFSETQ. The CDR3 loop spans 15 amino acids. V lost 3 bases and J 8 bases, leaving 15 bases between the germline ends. The CDR3 DNA follows: TGCGCCAGCAGCTCCAACCCCGGCGGGCATTCACCCCTCCACTTT. Its protein product is CASSSNPGGHSPLHF.

This chain joins TRBV27 and TRBJ2-5; 11 nucleotides match TRBD2. V lost 7 bases and J lost 2; bases outside the gene matches: 6. The CDR3 is 15 amino acids. Per the germline V gene, CDR1 is MNHEY and CDR2 is SMNVEV (reference sequence). CDR3 nucleotides: TGTGCCAGCACCCCCGGGACTAGCGGACAAGAGACCCAGTACTTC. It codes for CASTPGTSGQETQYF.

The rearrangement links TRBV5-1 to TRBJ2-3, with TRBD2 matching 7 bases. The germline gives CDR1 SGHRS, CDR2 YFSETQ. Trimming cost V 0 bases and J 1 base; bases outside gene matches: 5. The CDR3 loop spans 16 amino acids. The CDR3 loop reads CASSLGSSGGTDTQYF. The DNA of the CDR3 is TGCGCCAGCAGCTTGGGGTCTAGCGGAGGCACAGATACGCAGTATTTT.

This rearrangement joins TRBV12-5 to TRBJ2-1; D is unclear. V shed 8 bases and J shed 5 bases, with 10 bases lying between them. This CDR3 has 12 residues. Germline CDR1 reads LGHNT; CDR2 reads FRNRAP. The CDR3 protein is CASRVYDNEQFF. For the CDR3, the DNA is TGTGCTAGTCGGGTTTACGACAATGAGCAGTTCTTC.

The chain uses TRBV5-1 and TRBJ1-3; D gene ambiguous. Trimming stripped 4 bases from V and 0 bases from J, with 14 bases between. CDR1 and CDR2 from the germline V gene are SGHRS and YFSETQ. The CDR3 runs 16 residues. The CDR3, as DNA: TGCGCCAGCAGCCAGACTGGTACCTACTCTGGAAACACCATATATTTT. Translation gives CASSQTGTYSGNTIYF.

The chain uses TRBV24-1 and TRBJ2-3; no reliable D call. The CDR3 contains 16 residues. From germline, CDR1 is KGHDR and CDR2 SFDVKD. V dropped 5 bases and J dropped 0 bases, with 14 bases sitting between them. CDR3 loop: CATSGTTVASTDTQYF. The CDR3 DNA sequence: TGTGCCACCAGTGGAACTACGGTGGCTAGCACAGATACGCAGTATTTT.

Only a few counts were recorded for this clone. The chain is built from TRBV27 and TRBJ2-2; the D gene is possibly TRBD2 (6 bases). The V and J ends lost 6 bases and 7 bases respectively, with 15 bases between them. Germline CDR1 is MNHEY and CDR2 is SMNVEV (reference sequence). The CDR3 has 14 residues. CDR3 bases: TGTGCCAGCAGCCGTATCTCTAGCGTCGGGGAGCTGTTTTTT. Protein sequence: CASSRISSVGELFF.

The V gene is TRBV15, the J gene TRBJ1-4, with TRBD1 matching 7 bases. J was trimmed by 6 bases and V by 0 bases; bases with no gene match: 1. This CDR3 region has 14 residues. From germline, CDR1 is LNHNV and CDR2 YYDKDF (reference sequence). In DNA, the CDR3 is TGTGCCACCAGCAGAGATAGGGGGCATGAAAAACTGTTTTTT. Amino acids: CATSRDRGHEKLFF.

The genes are TRBV3-1 (or the pseudogene TRBV3-2) and TRBJ1-6; no reliable D call. In germline, CDR1 is LGHDT, CDR2 YNNKEL (reference sequence). The CDR3 extends over 13 amino acids. Trimming shortened V by 7 bases and J by 9 bases, and 13 bases separated the two germline ends. In nucleotides, the CDR3 is TGTGCCAGCACCGGCCGCGGGTCTTCACCCCTCCACTTT. The encoded protein is CASTGRGSSPLHF.

This chain connects TRBV29-1 to TRBJ2-7, with D possibly matching TRBD2 (6 bases). This CDR3 has 13 residues. The V gene lost 6 bases and the J gene lost 0 bases, with 12 bases spanning the gap. Germline assignment: CDR1 SQVTM and CDR2 ANQGSEA. As DNA, the CDR3 is TGCAGCGTGCGCGGGAAAGTCTCCTACGAGCAGTACTTC. Translating gives CSVRGKVSYEQYF.